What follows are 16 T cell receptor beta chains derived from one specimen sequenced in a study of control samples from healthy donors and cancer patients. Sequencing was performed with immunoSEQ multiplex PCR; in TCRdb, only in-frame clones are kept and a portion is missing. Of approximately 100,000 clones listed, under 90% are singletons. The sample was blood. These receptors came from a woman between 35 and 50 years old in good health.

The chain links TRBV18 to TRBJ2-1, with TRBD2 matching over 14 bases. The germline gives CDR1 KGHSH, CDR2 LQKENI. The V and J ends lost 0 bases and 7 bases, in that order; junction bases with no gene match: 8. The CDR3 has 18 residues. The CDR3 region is CASSPPLWTSGGLNEQFF. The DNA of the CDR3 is TGTGCCAGCTCACCACCTCTCTGGACTAGCGGGGGGTTGAATGAGCAGTTCTTC.

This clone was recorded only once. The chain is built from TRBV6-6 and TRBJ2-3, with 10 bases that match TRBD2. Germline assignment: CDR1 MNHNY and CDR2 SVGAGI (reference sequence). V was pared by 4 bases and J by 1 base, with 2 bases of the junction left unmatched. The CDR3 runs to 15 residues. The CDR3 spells CASSSGTSGTDTQYF. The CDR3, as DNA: TGTGCCAGCAGTTCCGGGACTAGCGGCACAGATACGCAGTATTTT.

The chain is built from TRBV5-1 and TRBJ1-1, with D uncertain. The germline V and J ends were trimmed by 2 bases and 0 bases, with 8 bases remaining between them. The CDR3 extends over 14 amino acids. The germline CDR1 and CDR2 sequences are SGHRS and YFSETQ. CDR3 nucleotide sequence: TGCGCCAGCAGCTTTACACAGATGAACACTGAAGCTTTCTTT. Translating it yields CASSFTQMNTEAFF.

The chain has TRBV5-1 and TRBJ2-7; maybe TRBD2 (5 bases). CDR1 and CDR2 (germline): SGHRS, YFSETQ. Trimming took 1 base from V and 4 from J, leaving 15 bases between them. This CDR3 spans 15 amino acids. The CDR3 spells CASSLSGDMGYEQYF. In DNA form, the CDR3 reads TGCGCCAGCAGCTTGAGCGGAGACATGGGGTACGAGCAGTACTTC.

CDR3 DNA sequence: TGTGCCAGCAGTTGGGACAGGAACACTGAAGCTTTCTTT. Its translation is CASSWDRNTEAFF. This chain connects TRBV12-3 or TRBV12-4 to TRBJ1-1; TRBD1 aligns across 7 bases. This CDR3 spans 13 amino acids. With 4 bases clipped from V and 1 base from J, the junction kept 0 bases outside the gene matches.

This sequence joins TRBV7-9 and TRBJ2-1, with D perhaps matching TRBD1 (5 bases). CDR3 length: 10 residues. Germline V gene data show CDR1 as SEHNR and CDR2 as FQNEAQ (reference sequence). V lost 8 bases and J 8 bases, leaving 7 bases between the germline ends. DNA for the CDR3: TGTGCCAGCGGGGCCTATGAGCAGTTCTTC. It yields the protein CASGAYEQFF.

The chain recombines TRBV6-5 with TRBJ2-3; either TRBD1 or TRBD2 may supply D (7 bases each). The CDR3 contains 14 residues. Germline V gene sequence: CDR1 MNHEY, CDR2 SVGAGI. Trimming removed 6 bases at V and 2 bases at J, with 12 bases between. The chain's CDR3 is CASRPGGATDTQYF. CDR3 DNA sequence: TGTGCCAGCAGGCCAGGGGGGGCCACAGATACGCAGTATTTT.

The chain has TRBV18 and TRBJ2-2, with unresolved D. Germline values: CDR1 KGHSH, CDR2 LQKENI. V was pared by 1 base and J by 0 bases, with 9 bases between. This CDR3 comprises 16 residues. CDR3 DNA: TGTGCCAGCTCACCACTCGCTCAGACGAACACCGGGGAGCTGTTTTTT. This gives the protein CASSPLAQTNTGELFF.

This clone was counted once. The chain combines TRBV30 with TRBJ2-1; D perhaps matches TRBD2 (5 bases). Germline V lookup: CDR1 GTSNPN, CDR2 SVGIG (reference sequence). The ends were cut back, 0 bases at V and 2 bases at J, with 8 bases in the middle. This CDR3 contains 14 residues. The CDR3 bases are TGTGCCTGGAGTGTAGGAGGCCCCTACAATGAGCAGTTCTTC. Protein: CAWSVGGPYNEQFF.

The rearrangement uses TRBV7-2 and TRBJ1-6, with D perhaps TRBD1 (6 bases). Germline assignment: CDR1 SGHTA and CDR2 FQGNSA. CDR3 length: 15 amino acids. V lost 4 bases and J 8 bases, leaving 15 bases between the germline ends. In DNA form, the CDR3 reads TGTGCCAGCAGCTCACAGGGCCGGGGGGATTCACCCCTCCACTTT. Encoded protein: CASSSQGRGDSPLHF.

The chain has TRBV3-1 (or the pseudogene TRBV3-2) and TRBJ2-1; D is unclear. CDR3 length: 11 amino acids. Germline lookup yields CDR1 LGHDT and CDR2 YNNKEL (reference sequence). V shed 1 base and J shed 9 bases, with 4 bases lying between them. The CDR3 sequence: CASSQVFEQFF. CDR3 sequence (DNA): TGTGCCAGCAGCCAAGTTTTTGAGCAGTTCTTC.

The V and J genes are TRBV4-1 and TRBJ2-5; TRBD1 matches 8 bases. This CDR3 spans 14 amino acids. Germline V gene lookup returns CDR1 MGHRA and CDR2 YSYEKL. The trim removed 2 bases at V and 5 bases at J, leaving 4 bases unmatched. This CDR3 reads CASSQPRDRETQYF. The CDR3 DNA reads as TGCGCCAGCAGCCAACCCAGGGACAGGGAGACCCAGTACTTC.

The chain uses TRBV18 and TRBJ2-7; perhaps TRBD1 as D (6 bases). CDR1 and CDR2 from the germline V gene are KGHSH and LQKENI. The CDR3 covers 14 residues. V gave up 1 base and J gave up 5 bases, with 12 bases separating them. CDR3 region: CASSPQLGGNEQYF. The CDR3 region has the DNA TGTGCCAGCTCACCACAACTAGGGGGTAACGAGCAGTACTTC.

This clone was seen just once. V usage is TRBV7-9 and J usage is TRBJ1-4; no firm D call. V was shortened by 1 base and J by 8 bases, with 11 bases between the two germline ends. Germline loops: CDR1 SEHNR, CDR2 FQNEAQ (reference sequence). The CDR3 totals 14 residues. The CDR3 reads CASSLEFFGEKLFF. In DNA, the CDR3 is TGTGCCAGCAGCTTAGAATTTTTCGGAGAAAAACTGTTTTTT.

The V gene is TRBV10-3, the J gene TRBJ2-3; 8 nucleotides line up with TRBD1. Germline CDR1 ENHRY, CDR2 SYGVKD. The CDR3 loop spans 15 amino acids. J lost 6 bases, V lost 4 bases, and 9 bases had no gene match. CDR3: CAISGDRRFRDTQYF. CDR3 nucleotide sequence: TGTGCCATCAGTGGGGACAGGCGTTTTAGGGATACGCAGTATTTT.

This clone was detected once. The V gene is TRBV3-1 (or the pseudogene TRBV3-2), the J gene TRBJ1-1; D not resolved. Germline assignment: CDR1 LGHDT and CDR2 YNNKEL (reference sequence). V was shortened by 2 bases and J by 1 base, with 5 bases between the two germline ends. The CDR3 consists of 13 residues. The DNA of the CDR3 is TGTGCCAGCAGCCAACCAGAGAACACTGAAGCTTTCTTT. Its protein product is CASSQPENTEAFF.